This TCR beta chain was sequenced during a study of blood T cell repertoires in COVID-19. Study details: Spain, Italy and the United States supplied samples that represented acute and convalescent COVID-19. The cDNA or gDNA used as material had been derived from T cells, B-cell-depleted T cells, or PBMCs.

Profiled with immunoSEQ multiplex PCR; TCRdb holds only in-frame clones, not every one. The data show around 160,000 clones, 84% seen once. In germline, CDR1 is SGHTA, CDR2 FQGNSA. This CDR3 comprises 19 residues. With 5 bases clipped from V and 7 bases from J, the junction kept 17 bases outside the gene matches. Participants came from roughly 24 US areas, aged about 18 to 95 years. V and J are TRBV7-2 and TRBJ2-1; 13 bases are a match to TRBD2. The sequenced sample consisted of PBMCs or T cells enriched from blood (not recorded which). The source is a woman between 50 and 59 years old who had been exposed to COVID-19. The CDR3 region is CASSPRPQPGTSGINEQFF. Written as DNA, the CDR3 is TGTGCCAGCAGCCCAAGACCTCAGCCCGGGACTAGCGGGATAAATGAGCAGTTCTTC.